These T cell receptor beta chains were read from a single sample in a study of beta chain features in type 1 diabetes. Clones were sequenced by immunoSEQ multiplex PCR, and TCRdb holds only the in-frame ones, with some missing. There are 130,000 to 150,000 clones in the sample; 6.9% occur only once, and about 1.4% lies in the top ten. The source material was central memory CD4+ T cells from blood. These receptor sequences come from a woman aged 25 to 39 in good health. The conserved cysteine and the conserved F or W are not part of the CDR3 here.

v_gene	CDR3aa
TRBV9	ASSGTGKSTEAF
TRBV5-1	ASSLDGEDGDTQY
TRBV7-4	ASSFQEALRYNQPQH
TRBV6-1	ASSVGWEGYYEQY
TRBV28	ASSLGSRETQY
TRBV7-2	ASSPWGQGSYNEQF
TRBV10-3	AIRKGGGELF
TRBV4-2	ASSQDLLAGAYEQF
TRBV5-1	ASSLEVSGIGDTQY
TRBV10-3	AISDQGASTDTQY
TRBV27	ASSELGVGHSGANVLT
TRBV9	ASSVGRLAGEETQY
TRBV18	ASSPPSTSFGEQF
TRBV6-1	ASSPATGTPEQY
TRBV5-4	ASSPRDREAF
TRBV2	ASSPRTGSVYEQY
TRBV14	ASSPGLAGIAGELF
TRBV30	AWSSIKEKLF
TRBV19	ASSIGASGPRRY
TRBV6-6	ASSFARGSEQY
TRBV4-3	ASSSRTGGRGNTIY
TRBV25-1	ASSPHSGSGTDTQY
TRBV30	AWSGQLNSGNTIY
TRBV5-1	ASQGLAGVVDTQY
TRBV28	ASSYPWTSGRAPQETQY
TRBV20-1	SARLVYEQY
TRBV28	ASCGGFRYNEQF
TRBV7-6	ASSPGQGRIQY
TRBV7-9	ASIVVAGLNTGELF
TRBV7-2	ASSLGAGESHIQY
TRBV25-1	ASSEFRPLGGQNEQF
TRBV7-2	ASSHEGQGAYEQY
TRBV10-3	AISTGLAGGDEQF
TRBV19	ASRPLAGGSYNEQF
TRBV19	ASSKSRAYNEQF
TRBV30	AWDPLAGSTDTQY
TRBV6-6	AIGQGNTEAF
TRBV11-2	ASSLAGSGRHNEQF
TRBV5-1	ASSLALSDEQF
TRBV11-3	ASSPTVTHSNQPQH
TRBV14	ASSRGHAGNTIY
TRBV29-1	SVGDSALNTEAF